The clone carrying this T cell receptor (beta chain) showed up just a few times. Its antigen is undetermined. Since a much larger clone is just one base distant, this may be a read error. Germline V gives CDR1 MNHNY, CDR2 SVGAGI (reference sequence). The CDR3 consists of 13 residues. These data originate in a study of tumor and adjacent non-tumor tissue in lung cancer. Study-wide results and caveats: Normal lung showed higher cumulative top 100 clone frequency than tumor.

The library came from three nested PCR rounds adapted from ARM-PCR protocols. TCRdb reanalysed the multiplex PCR reads using MiXCR and keeps one entry per CDR3 protein. The table shows around 99,000 distinct CDR3 sequences, with 60% to 70% occurring only once. The template was RNA from unsorted bulk tissue. Distant lung tissue was collected more than 3 cm away from the tumor edge. The rearrangement uses TRBV6-6 and TRBJ2-3; possibly TRBD1 or TRBD2 for D (5 bases each). The clonotype originates from a man aged 55-75 years with non-small cell lung cancer. The sample taken for sequencing was distant non-tumor lung tissue. The CDR3 DNA is TGTGCCAACAGTCGGGACAGCACAGATACGCAGTATTTT. This gives the protein CANSRDSTDTQYF.